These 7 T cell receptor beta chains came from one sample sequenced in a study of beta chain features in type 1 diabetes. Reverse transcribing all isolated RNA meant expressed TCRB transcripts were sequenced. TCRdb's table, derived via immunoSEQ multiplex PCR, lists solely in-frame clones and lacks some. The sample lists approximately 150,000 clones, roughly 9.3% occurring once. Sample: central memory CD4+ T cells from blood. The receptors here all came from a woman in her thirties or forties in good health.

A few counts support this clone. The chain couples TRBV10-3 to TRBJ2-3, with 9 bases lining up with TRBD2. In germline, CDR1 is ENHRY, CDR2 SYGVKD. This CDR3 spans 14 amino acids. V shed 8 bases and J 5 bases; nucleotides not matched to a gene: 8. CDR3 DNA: TGTGCCATCCGGGTCAGCGGGGGGTTAGATACGCAGTATTTT. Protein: CAIRVSGGLDTQYF.

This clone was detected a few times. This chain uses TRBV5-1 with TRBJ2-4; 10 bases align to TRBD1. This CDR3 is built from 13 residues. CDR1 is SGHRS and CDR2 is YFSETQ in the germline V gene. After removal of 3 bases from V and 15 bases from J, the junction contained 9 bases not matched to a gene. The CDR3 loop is CASSYGQGDLMYF. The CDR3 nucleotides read TGCGCCAGCAGCTATGGACAGGGGGATTTGATGTACTTC.

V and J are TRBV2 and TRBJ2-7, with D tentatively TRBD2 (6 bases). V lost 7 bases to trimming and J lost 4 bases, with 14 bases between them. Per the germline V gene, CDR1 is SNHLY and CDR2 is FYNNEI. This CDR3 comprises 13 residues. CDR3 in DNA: TGTGCCAGCAAGGGGACTGATACATACGAGCAGTACTTC. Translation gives CASKGTDTYEQYF.

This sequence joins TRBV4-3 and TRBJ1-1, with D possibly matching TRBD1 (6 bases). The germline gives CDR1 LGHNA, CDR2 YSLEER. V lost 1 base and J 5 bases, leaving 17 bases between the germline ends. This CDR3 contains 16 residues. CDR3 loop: CASSQVLTGRGTEAFF. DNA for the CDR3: TGCGCCAGCAGCCAAGTCCTAACAGGGAGGGGAACTGAAGCTTTCTTT.

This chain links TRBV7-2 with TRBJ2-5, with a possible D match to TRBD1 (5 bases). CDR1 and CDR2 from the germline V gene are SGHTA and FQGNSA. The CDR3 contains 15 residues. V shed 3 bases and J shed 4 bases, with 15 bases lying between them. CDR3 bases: TGTGCCAGCAGCTTCGAAGTTGGGGCAGGAGAGACCCAGTACTTC. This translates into CASSFEVGAGETQYF.

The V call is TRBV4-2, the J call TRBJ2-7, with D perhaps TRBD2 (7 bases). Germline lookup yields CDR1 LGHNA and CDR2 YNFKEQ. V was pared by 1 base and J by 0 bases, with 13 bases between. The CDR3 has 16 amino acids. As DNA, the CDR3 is TGTGCCAGCAGCCAAGTTAAGGGGGGGGCCTCCTACGAGCAGTACTTC. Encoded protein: CASSQVKGGASYEQYF.

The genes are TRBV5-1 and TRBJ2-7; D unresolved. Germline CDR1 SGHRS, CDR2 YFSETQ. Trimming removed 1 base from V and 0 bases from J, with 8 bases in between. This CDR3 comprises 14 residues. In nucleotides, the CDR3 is TGCGCCAGCAGCTTGTTAAGCAACTCCTACGAGCAGTACTTC. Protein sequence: CASSLLSNSYEQYF. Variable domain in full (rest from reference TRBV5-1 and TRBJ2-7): KAGVTQTPRYLIKTRGQQVTLSCSPISGHRSVSWYQQTPGQGLQFLFEYFSETQRNKGNFPGRFSGRQFSNSRSEMNVSTLELGDSALYLCASSLLSNSYEQYFGPGTRLTVT.